The next 19 T cell receptor beta chains were all read from a single sample in a study of cytomegalovirus exposure and HLA in healthy donors. Primers included in the PCR were 60 Vbeta and 13 Jbeta primers. Sequenced by immunoSEQ multiplex PCR; TCRdb stores in-frame clones only, minus some. The table lists 140,000 to 150,000 clones, around 86% of them singletons. The material sequenced was PBMCs. The receptor source for this set is a woman in her twenties or thirties in good health and CMV-seronegative.

This clone has more than one count but fewer than ten. The chain has TRBV6-4 and TRBJ1-6; 7 bases are shared with TRBD1. V was pared by 8 bases and J by 10 bases, with 8 bases of the junction left unmatched. The CDR3 loop spans 13 amino acids. Germline V CDR1 and CDR2: MRHNA, SNTAGT. The CDR3 nucleotides are TGTGCCAGCGAGGGGGCGTGTTGGTCACCCCTCCACTTT. This encodes CASEGACWSPLHF.

J is TRBJ1-2 and V is TRBV18, with a weak D call TRBD1 (5 bases). From germline, CDR1 is KGHSH and CDR2 LQKENI. Trimming removed 3 bases from V and 9 bases from J, with 17 bases in between. The CDR3 runs to 14 residues. CDR3 loop: CASSPPGGVDRYTF. The CDR3 nucleotides are TGTGCCAGCTCACCCCCAGGAGGGGTGGATCGCTACACCTTC.

The J gene is TRBJ1-5, the V gene TRBV4-1; TRBD1 matches at 8 bases. The J segment lost 7 bases and the V segment lost 4 bases, leaving 18 bases of the junction unmatched. The CDR3 has 18 amino acids. Germline assignment: CDR1 MGHRA and CDR2 YSYEKL. The CDR3 DNA reads as TGCGCCAGCAGCCTTCCTAGCCGGACAGGGAATTTCCACCAGCCCCAGCATTTT. It translates to CASSLPSRTGNFHQPQHF.

V and J are TRBV6-5 and TRBJ2-7, with D possibly TRBD2 on 7 matching bases. In germline, CDR1 is MNHEY, CDR2 SVGAGI. V was cut by 5 bases and J by 0 bases, with 11 bases left in between. This CDR3 region has 14 residues. CDR3 nucleotide sequence: TGTGCCAGCAGTAAGGGGGGGAGCTCCTACGAGCAGTACTTC. This codes for CASSKGGSSYEQYF.

V gene TRBV5-4 combines with J gene TRBJ2-7; D is possibly TRBD1 (6 bases). This CDR3 spans 15 amino acids. V was trimmed by 1 base and J by 1 base, leaving 12 bases between them. CDR1 and CDR2 from the germline V gene are SGHNT and YYREEE (reference sequence). CDR3 coding DNA: TGTGCCAGCAGCTTGCCCGGGACACGTTCCTACGAGCAGTACTTC. Translating gives CASSLPGTRSYEQYF.

On this clone: An end of the junction differs from the germline gene, which may be a read error. The rearrangement uses TRBV5-1 and TRBJ2-3, with a tentative D call TRBD2 (7 bases). There are 15 residues in the CDR3. The V gene's germline CDR1 is SGHRS and CDR2 YFSETQ. CDR3 nucleotides: TGCGCCAGCAGCTTCTTGCCGGGGGGCACGGATACGCAGTATTTT. Translated: CASSFLPGGTDTQYF. Drawing the rest from reference TRBV5-1 and TRBJ2-3, the complete variable domain is KAGVTQTPRYLIKTRGQQVTLSCSPISGHRSVSWYQQTPGQGLQFLFEYFSETQRNKGNFPGRFSGRQFSNSRSEMNVSTLELGDSALYLCASSFLPGGTDTQYFGPGTRLTVL.

The V gene is TRBV5-5, the J gene TRBJ1-1, with TRBD1 as a possible D gene (6 bases). CDR1 SGHKS and CDR2 YYEKEE come from the germline V gene (reference sequence). With 3 bases removed from V and 2 bases from J, the gap between germline ends came to 17 bases. The CDR3 loop spans 16 amino acids. CDR3 loop: CASSSFGGQLNTEAFF. The CDR3 DNA reads TGTGCCAGCAGCTCCTTTGGGGGACAACTAAACACTGAAGCTTTCTTT.

The chain employs TRBV7-3 and TRBJ1-2; 9 nucleotides align to TRBD1. V dropped 1 base and J dropped 5; count of bases not matched to a gene: 11. The CDR3 is made up of 17 amino acids. Germline CDR1 is SGHTA and CDR2 is FQGTGA. The CDR3: CASSLIGTGGAGYGYTF. In DNA form, the CDR3 reads TGTGCCAGCAGCTTAATCGGAACAGGGGGCGCTGGATATGGCTACACCTTC. The complete variable domain, with remaining parts taken from reference TRBV7-3 and TRBJ1-2, reads GAGVSQTPSNKVTEKGKYVELRCDPISGHTALYWYRQSLGQGPEFLIYFQGTGAADDSGLPNDRFFAVRPEGSVSTLKIQRTERGDSAVYLCASSLIGTGGAGYGYTFGSGTRLTVV.

The chain employs TRBV7-7 and TRBJ2-7; 10 bases agree with TRBD2. The germline V gene encodes CDR1 SSHAT and CDR2 FNYEAQ (reference sequence). This CDR3 is built from 13 residues. Trimming at V came to 5 bases and at J to 6 bases, leaving 4 bases not matched to a gene. CDR3 sequence: CASSLSGRGEQYF. CDR3 coding DNA: TGTGCCAGCAGCCTCAGCGGGAGGGGCGAGCAGTACTTC.

The chain joins TRBV6-4 to TRBJ2-3; D might be TRBD2 (5 bases). CDR1 and CDR2 (germline): MRHNA, SNTAGT. The CDR3 contains 13 residues. V dropped 5 bases and J dropped 2 bases, with 8 bases sitting between them. CDR3: CASSPGTTDTQYF. CDR3 in DNA: TGTGCCAGCAGTCCGGGAACCACAGATACGCAGTATTTT.

The J gene is TRBJ2-7, the V gene TRBV27; TRBD1 agrees at 11 bases. The CDR3 consists of 18 residues. Germline values: CDR1 MNHEY, CDR2 SMNVEV (reference sequence). Trimming removed 7 bases from V and 6 bases from J; junction bases left unmatched: 20. The DNA of the CDR3 is TGTGCCAGCACCCCTCTCCTTTTACGGGACAGGGGGTTCGGCGAGCAGTACTTC. Translating it yields CASTPLLLRDRGFGEQYF.

This sequence joins TRBV11-2 and TRBJ1-2; D is unclear. Germline V gene data show CDR1 as SGHAT and CDR2 as FQNNGV. The CDR3 length is 14 residues. Deletions cut 0 bases from V and 0 bases from J, with 5 bases between. The CDR3 bases are TGTGCCAGCAGCTTAGACGAGGCTAACTATGGCTACACCTTC. Residues: CASSLDEANYGYTF.

The rearrangement joins TRBV10-1 to TRBJ2-3, with TRBD2 identical over 7 bases. The CDR3 has 15 residues. Germline V gene sequence: CDR1 WNHNN, CDR2 SYGVQD (reference sequence). The V and J ends lost 4 bases and 3 bases, in that order; junction bases with no gene match: 7. The CDR3 loop is CASSVRVAGTDTQYF. The DNA of the CDR3 is TGCGCCAGCAGTGTCCGAGTAGCGGGTACAGATACGCAGTATTTT.

The chain couples TRBV6-6 to TRBJ2-1; D may be TRBD2 (6 bases). The CDR3 is 15 residues long. The germline CDR1 and CDR2 sequences are MNHNY and SVGAGI (reference sequence). Trimming took 5 bases from V and 6 from J, leaving 17 bases between them. CDR3 nucleotides: TGTGCCAGCAGTCTCGGGATTCGGGGGACCAATGAGCAGTTCTTC. Encoded protein: CASSLGIRGTNEQFF.

The chain carries TRBV7-9 and TRBJ2-3; 7 nucleotides line up with TRBD2. This CDR3 is 16 amino acids long. Germline-derived CDR1 and CDR2 are SEHNR and FQNEAQ (reference sequence). V was pared by 7 bases and J by 0 bases, with 10 bases of the junction left unmatched. As DNA, the CDR3 is TGTGCCAGCACCGTCCCCCGGGAGGACAGCACAGATACGCAGTATTTT. It is translated as CASTVPREDSTDTQYF.

This clone has a single count. The V and J genes are TRBV11-2 and TRBJ2-3; 9 bases are shared with TRBD1. Germline trimming cut 2 bases from V and 0 bases from J; bases unmatched to any gene: 6. The germline CDR1 and CDR2 sequences are SGHAT and FQNNGV. This CDR3 contains 17 residues. The CDR3 nucleotides read TGTGCCAGCAGCTTAAGGGGACAGGGATCTAGCACAGATACGCAGTATTTT. Amino acid sequence: CASSLRGQGSSTDTQYF.

This clone was observed a few times. The chain has TRBV6-1 and TRBJ1-4, with 7 bases identical to TRBD1. Per the germline V gene, CDR1 is MNHNS and CDR2 is SASEGT. J was trimmed by 2 bases and V by 3 bases; bases with no gene match: 12. The CDR3 has 18 amino acids. The CDR3 protein is CASSDWDRWSPTNEKLFF. CDR3 coding DNA: TGTGCCAGCAGTGATTGGGACAGATGGTCACCCACTAATGAAAAACTGTTTTTT.

The V call is TRBV5-1, the J call TRBJ1-2; the match to TRBD1 covers 12 bases. This CDR3 spans 15 amino acids. The ends lost 0 bases at V and 3 bases at J; junction bases unmatched: 0. The germline CDR1 and CDR2 sequences are SGHRS and YFSETQ. The CDR3: CASSLGDRGHYGYTF. CDR3 DNA sequence: TGCGCCAGCAGCTTGGGGGACAGGGGGCACTATGGCTACACCTTC.

The chain carries TRBV6-1 and TRBJ2-2; 7 nucleotides line up with TRBD1. CDR1 and CDR2 from the germline V gene are MNHNS and SASEGT. This CDR3 spans 14 amino acids. The junction had 4 bases not matched to a gene; V was cut back by 8 bases and J by 1 base. The CDR3: CASQGQLNTGELFF. The CDR3, as DNA: TGTGCCAGCCAGGGACAGTTGAACACCGGGGAGCTGTTTTTT.